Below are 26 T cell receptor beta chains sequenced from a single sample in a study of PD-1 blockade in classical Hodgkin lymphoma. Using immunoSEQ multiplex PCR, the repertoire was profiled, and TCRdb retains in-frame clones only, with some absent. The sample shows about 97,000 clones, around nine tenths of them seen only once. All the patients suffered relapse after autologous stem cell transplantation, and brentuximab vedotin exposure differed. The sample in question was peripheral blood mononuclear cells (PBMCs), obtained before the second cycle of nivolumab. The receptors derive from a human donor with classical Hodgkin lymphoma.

The DNA of the CDR3 is TGTGCCAGCAGTGAGGGTAGGGACACTGAAGCTTTCTTT. It yields the protein CASSEGRDTEAFF. The chain employs TRBV2 and TRBJ1-1; no reliable D call. This CDR3 comprises 13 residues. Trimming took off 3 bases at V and 3 bases at J, with 8 bases between the two ends. Germline V lookup: CDR1 SNHLY, CDR2 FYNNEI.

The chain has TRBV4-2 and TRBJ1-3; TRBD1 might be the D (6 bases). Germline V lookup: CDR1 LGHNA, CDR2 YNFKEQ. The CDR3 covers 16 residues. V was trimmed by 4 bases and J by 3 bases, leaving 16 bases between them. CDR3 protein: CASSPYDRTNGNTIYF. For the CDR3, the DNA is TGTGCCAGCAGCCCATACGACAGGACGAATGGAAACACCATATATTTT.

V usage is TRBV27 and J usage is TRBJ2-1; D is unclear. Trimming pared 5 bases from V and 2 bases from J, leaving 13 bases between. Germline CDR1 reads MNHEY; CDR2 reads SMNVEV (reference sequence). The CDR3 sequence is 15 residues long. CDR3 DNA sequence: TGTGCCAGCAGTCCACCTAGACATGCCTACAATGAGCAGTTCTTC. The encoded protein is CASSPPRHAYNEQFF.

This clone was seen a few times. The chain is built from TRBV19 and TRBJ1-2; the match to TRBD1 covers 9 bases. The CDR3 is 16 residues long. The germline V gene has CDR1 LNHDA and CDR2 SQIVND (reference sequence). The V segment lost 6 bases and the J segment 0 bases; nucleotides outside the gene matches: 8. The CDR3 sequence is CASSHRGQGANYGYTF. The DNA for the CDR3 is TGTGCCAGTAGCCATAGGGGACAGGGAGCTAACTATGGCTACACCTTC. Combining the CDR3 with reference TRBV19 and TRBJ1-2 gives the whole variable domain DGGITQSPKYLFRKEGQNVTLSCEQNLNHDAMYWYRQDPGQGLRLIYYSQIVNDFQKGDIAEGYSVSREKKESFPLTVTSAQKNPTAFYLCASSHRGQGANYGYTFGSGTRLTVV.

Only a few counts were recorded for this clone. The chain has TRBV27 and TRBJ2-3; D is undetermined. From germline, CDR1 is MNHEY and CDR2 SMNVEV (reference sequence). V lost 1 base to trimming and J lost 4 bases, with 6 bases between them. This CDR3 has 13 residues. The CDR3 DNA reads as TGTGCCAGCAGTTTATTTGCTTCAGATACGCAGTATTTT. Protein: CASSLFASDTQYF.

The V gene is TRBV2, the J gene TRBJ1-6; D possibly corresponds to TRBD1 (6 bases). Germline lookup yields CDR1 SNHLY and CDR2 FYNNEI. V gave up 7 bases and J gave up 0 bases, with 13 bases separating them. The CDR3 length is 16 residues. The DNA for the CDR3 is TGTGCCAGCACTCAGGGGTCAGGCTCCTATAATTCACCCCTCCACTTT. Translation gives CASTQGSGSYNSPLHF.

CDR3 coding DNA: TGCGCCAGCCAAAGAGCCTATTTTTCGGGTAATCAGCCCCAGCATTTT. It encodes CASQRAYFSGNQPQHF. The chain employs TRBV5-1 and TRBJ1-5; D unresolved. The CDR3 runs to 16 residues. Per germline, CDR1 SGHRS and CDR2 YFSETQ. The ends were cut back, 7 bases at V and 4 bases at J, with 21 bases in the middle.

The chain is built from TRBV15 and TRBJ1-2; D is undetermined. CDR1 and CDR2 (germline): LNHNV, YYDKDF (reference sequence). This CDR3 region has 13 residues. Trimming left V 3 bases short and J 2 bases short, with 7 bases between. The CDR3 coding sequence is TGTGCCACCAGCAGTGGCGGCAACTATGGCTACACCTTC. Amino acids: CATSSGGNYGYTF.

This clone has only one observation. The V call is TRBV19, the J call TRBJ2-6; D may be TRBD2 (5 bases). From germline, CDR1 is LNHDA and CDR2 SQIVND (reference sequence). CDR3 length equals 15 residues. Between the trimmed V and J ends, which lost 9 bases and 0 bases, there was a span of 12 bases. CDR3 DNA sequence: TGTGCCAGCGGCGGGCAGGACTCTGGGGCCAACGTCCTGACTTTC. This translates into CASGGQDSGANVLTF.

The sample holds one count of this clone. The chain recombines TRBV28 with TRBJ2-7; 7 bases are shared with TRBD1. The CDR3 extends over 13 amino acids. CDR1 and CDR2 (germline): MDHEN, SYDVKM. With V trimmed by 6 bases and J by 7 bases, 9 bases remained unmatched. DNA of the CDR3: TGTGCCAGCAGAACGACAGGGTCGGGGGAGCAGTACTTC. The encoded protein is CASRTTGSGEQYF.

The CDR3 sequence is CSALTSGGRDTQYF. CDR3 bases: TGCAGCGCCTTGACTAGCGGCGGGAGGGATACGCAGTATTTT. The rearrangement links TRBV29-1 to TRBJ2-3; 9 bases match TRBD2. V lost 7 bases, J lost 6 bases, and 11 bases stayed unmatched. The germline V gene has CDR1 SQVTM and CDR2 ANQGSEA. CDR3 length: 14 amino acids.

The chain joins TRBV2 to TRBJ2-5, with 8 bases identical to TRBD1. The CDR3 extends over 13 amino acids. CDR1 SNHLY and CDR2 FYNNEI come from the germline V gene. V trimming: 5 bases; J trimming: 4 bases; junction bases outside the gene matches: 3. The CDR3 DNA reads TGTGCCAGCAGTAGTGACAGGGGAGAGACCCAGTACTTC. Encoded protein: CASSSDRGETQYF.

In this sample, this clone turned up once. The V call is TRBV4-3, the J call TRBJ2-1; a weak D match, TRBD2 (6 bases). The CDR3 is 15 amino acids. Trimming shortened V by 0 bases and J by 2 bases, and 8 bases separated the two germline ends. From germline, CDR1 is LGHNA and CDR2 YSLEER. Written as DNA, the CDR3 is TGCGCCAGCAGCCAAGAGGGACTTACCTACAATGAGCAGTTCTTC. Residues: CASSQEGLTYNEQFF.

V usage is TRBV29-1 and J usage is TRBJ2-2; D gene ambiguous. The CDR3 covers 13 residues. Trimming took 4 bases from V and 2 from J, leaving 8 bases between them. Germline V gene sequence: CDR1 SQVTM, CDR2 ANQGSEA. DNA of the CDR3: TGCAGCGTTGTTAGCCAAAACACCGGGGAGCTGTTTTTT. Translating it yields CSVVSQNTGELFF.

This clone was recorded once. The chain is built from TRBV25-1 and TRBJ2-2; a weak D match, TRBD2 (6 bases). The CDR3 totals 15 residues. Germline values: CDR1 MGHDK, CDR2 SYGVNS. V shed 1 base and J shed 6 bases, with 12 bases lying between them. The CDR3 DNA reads TGTGCCAGCAGTGAATTTGATGGGGAGGCCGGGGAGCTGTTTTTT. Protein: CASSEFDGEAGELFF.

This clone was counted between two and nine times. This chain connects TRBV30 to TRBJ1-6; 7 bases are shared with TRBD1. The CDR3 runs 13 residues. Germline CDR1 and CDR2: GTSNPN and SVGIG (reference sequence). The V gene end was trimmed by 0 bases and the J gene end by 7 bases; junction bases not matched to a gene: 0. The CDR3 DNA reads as TGTGCCTGGAGTGTGACAGGGAATTCACCCCTCCACTTT. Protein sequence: CAWSVTGNSPLHF.

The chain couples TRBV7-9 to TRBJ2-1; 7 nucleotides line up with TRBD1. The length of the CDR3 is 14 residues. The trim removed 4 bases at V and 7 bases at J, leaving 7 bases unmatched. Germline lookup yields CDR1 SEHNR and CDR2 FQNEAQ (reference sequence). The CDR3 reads CASSSDRELNEQFF. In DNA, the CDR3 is TGTGCCAGCAGCTCAGACAGGGAGCTGAATGAGCAGTTCTTC.

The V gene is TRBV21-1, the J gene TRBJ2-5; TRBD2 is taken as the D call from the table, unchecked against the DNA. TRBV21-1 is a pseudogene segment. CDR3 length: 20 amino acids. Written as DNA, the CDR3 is TGTGCCAGCAGCAAACTGTCGTTAGCGGGGGCCCGGGAGTGCCAAGAGACCCAGTACTTC. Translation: CASSKLSLAGARECQETQYF.

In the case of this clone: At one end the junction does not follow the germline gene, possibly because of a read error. The CDR3 is CASSQEDSGISHEQYF. CDR3 in DNA: TGCGCCAGCAGCCAAGAGGATTCAGGAATCTCCCACGAGCAGTACTTC. This sequence joins TRBV4-1 and TRBJ2-7; D is unclear. Germline loops: CDR1 MGHRA, CDR2 YSYEKL. The CDR3 has 16 residues.

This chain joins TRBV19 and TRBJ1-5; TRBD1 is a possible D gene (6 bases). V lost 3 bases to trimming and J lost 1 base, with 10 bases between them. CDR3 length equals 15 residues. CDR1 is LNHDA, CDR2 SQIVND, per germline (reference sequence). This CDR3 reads CASSIWGASNQPQHF. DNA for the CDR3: TGTGCCAGTAGTATCTGGGGGGCGAGCAATCAGCCCCAGCATTTT.

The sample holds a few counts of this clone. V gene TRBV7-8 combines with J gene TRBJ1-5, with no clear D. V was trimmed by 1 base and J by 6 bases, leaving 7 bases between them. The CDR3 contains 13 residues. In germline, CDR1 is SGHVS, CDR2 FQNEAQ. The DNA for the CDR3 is TGTGCCAGCAGCTTAGAGCCCGGTCAGCCCCAGCATTTT. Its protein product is CASSLEPGQPQHF.

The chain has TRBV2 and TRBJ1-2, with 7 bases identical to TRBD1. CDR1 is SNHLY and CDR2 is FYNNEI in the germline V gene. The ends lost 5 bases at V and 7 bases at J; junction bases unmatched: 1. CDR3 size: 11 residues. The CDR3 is CASSQGVGYTF. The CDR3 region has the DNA TGTGCCAGCAGTCAGGGGGTTGGCTACACCTTC.

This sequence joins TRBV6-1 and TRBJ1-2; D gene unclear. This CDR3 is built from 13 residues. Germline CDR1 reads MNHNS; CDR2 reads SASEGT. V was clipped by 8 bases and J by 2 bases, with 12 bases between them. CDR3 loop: CASHTTANYGYTF. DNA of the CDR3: TGTGCCAGCCATACTACAGCGAACTATGGCTACACCTTC.

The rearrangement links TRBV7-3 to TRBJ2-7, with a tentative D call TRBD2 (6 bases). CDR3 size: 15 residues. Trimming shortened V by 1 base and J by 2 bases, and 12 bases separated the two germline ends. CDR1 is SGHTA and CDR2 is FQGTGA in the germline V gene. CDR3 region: CASSLSGGNTYEQYF. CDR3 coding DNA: TGTGCCAGCAGCTTAAGTGGCGGGAATACCTACGAGCAGTACTTC.

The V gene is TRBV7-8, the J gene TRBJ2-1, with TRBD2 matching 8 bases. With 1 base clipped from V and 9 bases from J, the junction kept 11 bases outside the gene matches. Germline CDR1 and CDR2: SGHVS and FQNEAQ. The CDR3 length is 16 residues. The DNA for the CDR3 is TGTGCCAGCAGCTTAGGTCCGGGGCGGGGGGACGGTGAGCAGTTCTTC. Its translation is CASSLGPGRGDGEQFF.

CDR3 region: CASSSRGEETQYF. Written as DNA, the CDR3 is TGTGCCAGTAGTTCTCGGGGGGAAGAGACCCAGTACTTC. The rearrangement joins TRBV19 to TRBJ2-5; 7 bases match TRBD2. Germline trimming cut 5 bases from V and 3 bases from J; bases unmatched to any gene: 3. This CDR3 has 13 residues. Germline CDR1 is LNHDA and CDR2 is SQIVND (reference sequence).